The 5 T cell receptor beta chains listed next were all sequenced from one sample in a study of T cell responses to AZD1222 COVID-19 vaccine (dated by TCRdb to the early 2020s). According to the study, the label for this sample's time point signals: baseline before first vaccination. The treatment or condition label for this specimen denotes: meningococcal conjugate vaccine given as trial control. Libraries were built with the immunoSEQ multiplex PCR assay. Drawn from immuneACCESS, this table holds only the in-frame rearrangements with V and J called that TCRdb kept. Clones are partly lost; checked studies trace under half to an unresolved V gene and leave the rest unexplained. The sample yields roughly 160,000 clones; under 95% were counted once. About 4.5% of the sample goes to the ten largest clones. The specimen was peripheral blood, collected on day 0 of MenACWY control vaccination. Source of these receptors: an adult in good health.

This chain joins TRBV19 and TRBJ1-5, with D uncertain. V gave up 0 bases and J gave up 7 bases, with 19 bases separating them. CDR3 length: 17 residues. Germline V gene lookup returns CDR1 LNHDA and CDR2 SQIVND (reference sequence). The CDR3 DNA is TGTGCCAGTAGTATAGATCTTGAGGTTCCTACGAGCCAGCCCCAGCATTTT. This gives the protein CASSIDLEVPTSQPQHF.

The J gene is TRBJ2-1, the V gene TRBV30; D is perhaps TRBD2 (6 bases). Germline V CDR1 and CDR2: GTSNPN, SVGIG (reference sequence). The CDR3 is 15 residues long. Deletions cut 1 base from V and 3 bases from J, with 13 bases between. DNA of the CDR3: TGTGCCTGGAGTGACCCTAGCGTAGGCTACAATGAGCAGTTCTTC. Its protein product is CAWSDPSVGYNEQFF.

The chain recombines TRBV11-3 with TRBJ2-1, with a weak D call TRBD2 (6 bases). Germline loops: CDR1 SGHNT, CDR2 YENEEA. The CDR3 has 15 residues. The V gene lost 4 bases and the J gene lost 5 bases, with 15 bases spanning the gap. In DNA form, the CDR3 reads TGTGCCAGCAGCTCCGGGGGAGAAGTAAACAATGAGCAGTTCTTC. Its translation is CASSSGGEVNNEQFF.

The V gene is TRBV6-1, the J gene TRBJ2-5; 7 nucleotides align to TRBD1. Germline V gene lookup returns CDR1 MNHNS and CDR2 SASEGT. CDR3 size: 15 residues. V shed 2 bases, J shed 4 bases, and the junction held 7 bases outside the gene matches. The CDR3 is CASSEMTGWGETQYF. The CDR3 DNA reads TGTGCCAGCAGTGAAATGACAGGGTGGGGAGAGACCCAGTACTTC.

The chain carries TRBV21-1 and TRBJ2-7; no DNA check was done on the table's D call, TRBD2. TRBV21-1 is reported as a pseudogene. This CDR3 is built from 21 residues. This CDR3 is CASSKVIIGLQVRDRVFEQYF. DNA of the CDR3: TGTGCCAGCAGCAAAGTTATAATTGGACTCCAAGTAAGAGATAGAGTGTTTGAGCAGTACTTC.